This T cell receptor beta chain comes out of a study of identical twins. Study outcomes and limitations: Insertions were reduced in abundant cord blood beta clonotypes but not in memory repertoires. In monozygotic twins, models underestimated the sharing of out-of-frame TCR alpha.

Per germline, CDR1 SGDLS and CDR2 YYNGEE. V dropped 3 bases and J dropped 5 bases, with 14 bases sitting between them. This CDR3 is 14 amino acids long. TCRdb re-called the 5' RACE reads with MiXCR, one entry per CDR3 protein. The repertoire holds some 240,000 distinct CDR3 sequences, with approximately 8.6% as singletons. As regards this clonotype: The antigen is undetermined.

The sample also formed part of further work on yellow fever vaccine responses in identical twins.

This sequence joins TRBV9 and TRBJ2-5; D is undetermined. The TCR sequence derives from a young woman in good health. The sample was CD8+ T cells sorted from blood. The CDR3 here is CASSALDAWETQYF. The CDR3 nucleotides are TGTGCCAGCAGCGCCCTGGACGCGTGGGAGACCCAGTACTTC.